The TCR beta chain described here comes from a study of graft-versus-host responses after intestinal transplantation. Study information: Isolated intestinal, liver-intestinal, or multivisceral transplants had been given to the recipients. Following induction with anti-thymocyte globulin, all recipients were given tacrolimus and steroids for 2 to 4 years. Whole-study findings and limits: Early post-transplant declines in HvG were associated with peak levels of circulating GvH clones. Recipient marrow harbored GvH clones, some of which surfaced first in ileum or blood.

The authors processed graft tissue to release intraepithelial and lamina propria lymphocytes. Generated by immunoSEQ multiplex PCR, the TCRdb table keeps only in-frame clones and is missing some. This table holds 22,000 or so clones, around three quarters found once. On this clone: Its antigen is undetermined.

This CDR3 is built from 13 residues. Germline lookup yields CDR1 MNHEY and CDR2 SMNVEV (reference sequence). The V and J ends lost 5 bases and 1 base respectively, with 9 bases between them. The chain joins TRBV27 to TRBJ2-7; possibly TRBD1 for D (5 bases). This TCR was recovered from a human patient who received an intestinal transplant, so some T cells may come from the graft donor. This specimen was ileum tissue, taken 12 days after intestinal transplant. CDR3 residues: CASSPTGSYEQYF. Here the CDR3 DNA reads TGTGCCAGCAGTCCCACAGGTTCCTACGAGCAGTACTTC.